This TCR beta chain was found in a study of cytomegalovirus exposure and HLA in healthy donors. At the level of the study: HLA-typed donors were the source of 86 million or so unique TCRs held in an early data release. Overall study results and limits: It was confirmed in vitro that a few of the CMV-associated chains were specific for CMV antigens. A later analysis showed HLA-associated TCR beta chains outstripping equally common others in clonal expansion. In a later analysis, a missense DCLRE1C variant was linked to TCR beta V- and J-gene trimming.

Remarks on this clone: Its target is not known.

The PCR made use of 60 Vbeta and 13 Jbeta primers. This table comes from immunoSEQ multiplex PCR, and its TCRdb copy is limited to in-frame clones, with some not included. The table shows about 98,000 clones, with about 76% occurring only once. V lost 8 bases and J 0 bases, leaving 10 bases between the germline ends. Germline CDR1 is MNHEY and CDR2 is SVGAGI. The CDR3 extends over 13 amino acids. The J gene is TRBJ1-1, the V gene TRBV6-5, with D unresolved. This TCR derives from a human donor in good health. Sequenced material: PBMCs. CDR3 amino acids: CASWRIMNTEAFF. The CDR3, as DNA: TGTGCCAGCTGGAGGATAATGAACACTGAAGCTTTCTTT.